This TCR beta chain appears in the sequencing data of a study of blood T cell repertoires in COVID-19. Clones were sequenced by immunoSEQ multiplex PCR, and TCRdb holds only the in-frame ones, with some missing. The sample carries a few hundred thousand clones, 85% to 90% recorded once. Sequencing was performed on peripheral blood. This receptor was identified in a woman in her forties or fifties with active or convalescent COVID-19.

The DNA of the CDR3 is TGTGCCAGCACCACCCAGCGGGAGAGCTCCTACAATGAGCAGTTCTTC. It yields the protein CASTTQRESSYNEQFF. The rearrangement links TRBV28 to TRBJ2-1; 8 bases are a match to TRBD2. Trimming removed 7 bases from V and 0 bases from J; junction bases left unmatched: 8. Looked up from germline, CDR1 is MDHEN and CDR2 is SYDVKM. This CDR3 is 16 amino acids long.